This T cell receptor beta chain was sequenced during a study of blood T cell repertoires in COVID-19. The overall study: Material from acute and convalescent COVID-19 was sourced from the United States, Italy and Spain. Sources were T cells, B-cell-depleted T cells, or PBMCs; the material itself was cDNA or gDNA.

The CDR3 contains 16 residues. The V gene's germline CDR1 is MNHEY and CDR2 SMNVEV (reference sequence). J was trimmed by 3 bases and V by 6 bases; bases with no gene match: 8. In the authors' workflow: The authors estimated nucleated cell counts from reference gene primer amplification. Libraries were prepared by immunoSEQ multiplex PCR; TCRdb keeps only in-frame clonotypes and omits some of them. D and trimming were read from the DNA, whereas the V and J calls and clone size are those reported in that table. The data contain approximately 210,000 clones, approximately 82% of them singletons. The sample was peripheral blood. The chain has TRBV27 and TRBJ2-1; 10 bases are shared with TRBD2. This receptor was obtained from a woman between 40 and 55 years old with acute or convalescent COVID-19. The CDR3 region is CASSRGLAALYNEQFF. DNA for the CDR3: TGTGCCAGCAGCCGCGGACTAGCGGCACTCTACAATGAGCAGTTCTTC.